The sequence of this TCR beta chain was determined in a study of cytomegalovirus exposure and HLA in healthy donors. The PCR had 60 Vbeta and 13 Jbeta primers. Generated by immunoSEQ multiplex PCR, the TCRdb table keeps only in-frame clones and is missing some. The sample consists of approximately 150,000 clones, approximately 84% of them appearing once. Concerning this clone itself: The antigen remains unidentified.

The CDR3 has 14 amino acids. V was cut by 7 bases and J by 5 bases, with 14 bases left in between. Germline V gene lookup returns CDR1 MNHEY and CDR2 SVGAGI. Study findings and constraints: Accurate HLA-A and HLA-B prediction from TCR beta sequences was reported for most subjects. A list of 150 or so TCR beta chains associated with cytomegalovirus was given. TRBV6-2, TRBV6-3 and other indistinguishable V segments were excluded.

This chain links TRBV6-5 with TRBJ1-4, with D possibly matching TRBD1 (6 bases). The specimen sequenced was PBMCs. The source of this sequence is a woman aged 18-30 years in good health and CMV-seronegative. CDR3 sequence (DNA): TGTGCCAGCACCCGGACAGCCAGGAATGAAAAACTGTTTTTT. It yields the protein CASTRTARNEKLFF.